This entry is about one T cell receptor (beta chain). The table lists this clonotype with many counts. No cognate antigen has been identified for it. Per-base quality was not reported, and no clone a single base away is much larger than it. Preparation of the library involved 5' RACE. The sequencer was an Illumina HiSeq 2000. A universal primer binding site was added through template switching, and the final cDNA carried a unique molecular identifier so that TCR cDNA molecules could be counted accurately. Specific primers in the conserved constant-segment region were used to synthesize first-strand cDNA for TCR alpha and beta chains. Each cDNA library was double barcoded, with a SMART-Mk sample barcode plus Illumina barcodes, to control for contamination. TruSeq adapter sequences along with Illumina sample barcodes were introduced in two successive PCR steps. TCR alpha and beta cDNA libraries were sequenced on the Illumina HiSeq platform with custom primers. As for the original processing: Raw reads were processed with MiGEC to extract unique molecular identifiers, and MiXCR was used to determine CDR3 positions. For each individual, recombination models were inferred using an EM algorithm with the repgenHMM and IGoR tools. The tcR package in R was used for shared clonotype analysis, with sharing normalized by the product of cloneset sizes. To study raw recombination without the effects of thymic and clonal selection, out-of-frame nonproductive sequences were analyzed. The public reads were run again by TCRdb, first through fastp at Q25 and then through MiXCR, and only productive beta chains were kept. All rows with the same CDR3 protein become a single entry with the most common DNA and genes. These V and J calls originate from TCRdb's pipeline instead of the authors' own analysis. A total of fewer than 650,000 distinct CDR3 sequences appear in this sample, just over 7% of them only once. The ten largest account for 1.5% to 2% of the sample.

Reading from cysteine to phenylalanine, the CDR3 counts 15 amino acids. Left in the record is the CDR3 DNA by itself, 45 bases read in frame from the first base. In the germline V gene (reference sequence), CDR1 corresponds to DFQATT and CDR2 to SNEGSKA. V is clipped by 6 bases and J by 9 bases, and the sequence between their germline boundaries is 26 bases long. The record originates from a study of identical twins (dated by TCRdb to 2015 to 2016). The study in broad terms: To test whether fetal clonotypes persist, the study used deep sequencing on TCR alpha and beta repertoires from monozygotic twins, unrelated adults of various ages, and cord blood. To rule out contamination, the twin experiments were replicated at different times with different library preparation protocols. Results and caveats for the whole study, not just this receptor: Conclusions relied on cross-sectional statistical analysis, since the same donors could not be followed over many years. Recombination models systematically underestimated out-of-frame TCR alpha sharing in monozygotic twins but agreed with sharing between unrelated individuals. Zero-insertion analyses could be partly confounded by invariant T cells such as MAIT and iNKT, although diverse VJ usage argued against such confounding for most clonotypes. Compared with coincidental sharing between unrelated individuals, out-of-frame TCR alpha sequences shared between twins had an excess of sequences with low generation probability. In beta out-of-frame sequences, excess twin sharing was weaker, because having fewer shared sequences lowered the signal-to-noise ratio. Abundant cord blood beta clonotypes carried fewer insertions; young adult naive repertoires showed a weaker similar trend, while memory repertoires showed none.

Every donor was a healthy Caucasian. Three pairs of female monozygotic twins, all aged 18 to 29 years, made up the twin cohort. The RNA used for TCR libraries was isolated from peripheral blood mononuclear cells. These data are also associated with another study on yellow fever vaccine responses in identical twins. As the second paper documents: The T cell response to vaccination in identical twins was reported by the authors to appear partly convergent and partly personalized. Focusing on identical twins, the study followed the T cell clones that responded to the vaccine, and did so with precision.

Rearrangement joined TRBV20-1 to TRBJ1-2; the D gene remains uncertain. The TCR comes from a woman aged 18-29 years in good health. Sequencing was performed on PBMCs. In nucleotides, the sequence is TGCAGTGCCGTAATGTATGACCTGGCTCCGAAACGCTACACCTTC. Its protein is CSAVMYDLAPKRYTF.